The T cell receptor (beta chain) under discussion was sequenced for a study of CD8 T cells in ankylosing spondylitis (TCRdb year 2017). For the wider study: T cell receptor beta repertoires were profiled in healthy donors and ankylosing spondylitis patients so that disease-linked TCR variants could be found. The full study cohort was made up of 25 ankylosing spondylitis patients and 108 healthy donors. Peripheral blood samples were taken, and synovial fluid was additionally collected from ankylosing spondylitis patients.

Reads for this sample came from an Illumina HiSeq 2500. TCR beta libraries were prepared by quantitative 5'-RACE with molecular barcodes. On the authors' methods: Disease-linked TCR variants were identified with a new computational method built on a probabilistic model of VDJ rearrangement. TCRdb reworked the public reads: Q25 trimming with fastp, MiXCR clone assembly, productive beta chains retained. Entries are consolidated by CDR3 protein sequence, retaining the most common genes and DNA. The V and J calls and clone size are TCRdb's, not the authors'. The sample table records about 210,000 distinct CDR3 sequences; approximately 7.3% of these occur just once. The ten most abundant clones make up approximately 15% of the sample. The germline V and J ends show losses of 0 bases and 7 bases respectively, and no gene match explains 14 bases of the junction. The CDR3, from cysteine to phenylalanine, totals 17 residues. The DNA shown is the 51-base CDR3, in frame from base 1. The germline V gene provides CDR1 LGHNA and CDR2 YSLEER.

Here is what the overall study found, with its caveats: Blood from ankylosing spondylitis patients appeared to be characterized by a TCR beta motif composed of under 10 highly homologous amino acid variants. The disease-linked clones were reported to be significantly enriched in matched synovial fluid samples from ankylosing spondylitis patients. In peripheral blood, the disease-linked clones were found at relatively low frequencies and had a CD8+ phenotype. Some of the motif variants had been reported before in the synovial fluid and blood of reactive arthritis patients, a finding that suggests common disease-initiation mechanisms.

This clonotype was seen repeatedly, ten times or more. No antigen is known for it. The sample holds no much larger clone one base away, and base qualities are not on file. The source is a male donor with ankylosing spondylitis. The material sequenced was blood, either unsorted or a sorted T cell fraction (not recorded which). The chain is made from TRBV4-3 and TRBJ2-7, and TRBD2 aligns with 8 junction nucleotides. The DNA sequence is TGCGCCAGCAGCCAAGATCGGCCTAGCGGGCTGGGTAGGGAGCAGTACTTC. Its amino acids are CASSQDRPSGLGREQYF.